Below are 5 T cell receptor beta chains sequenced from a single sample in a study of cytomegalovirus exposure and HLA in healthy donors. The PCR contained 60 Vbeta and 13 Jbeta primers. Sequenced by immunoSEQ multiplex PCR; TCRdb stores in-frame clones only, minus some. The table records about 130,000 clones, roughly 74% of them present only once. The sequenced sample was PBMCs. The receptor source for this set is a woman between 50 and 59 years old in good health and CMV-seropositive.

The V call is TRBV9, the J call TRBJ1-4; TRBD1 agrees at 9 bases. The ends lost 4 bases at V and 0 bases at J; junction bases unmatched: 7. The CDR3 has 17 residues. Looked up from germline, CDR1 is SGDLS and CDR2 is YYNGEE. The CDR3 nucleotides read TGTGCCAGCAGCCGACAGGGGGTTGGTGCAACTAATGAAAAACTGTTTTTT. Protein sequence: CASSRQGVGATNEKLFF.

This rearrangement joins TRBV5-1 to TRBJ2-5; the match to TRBD2 covers 9 bases. Germline values: CDR1 SGHRS, CDR2 YFSETQ. The CDR3 consists of 15 residues. V shed 0 bases and J 3 bases; nucleotides not matched to a gene: 3. The CDR3 DNA reads as TGCGCCAGCAGCTTGGGGACTAGCGAAAAAGAGACCCAGTACTTC. It yields the protein CASSLGTSEKETQYF.

The gene calls are TRBV4-1 and TRBJ2-2; 15 bases match TRBD2. Germline trimming cut 1 base from V and 5 bases from J; bases unmatched to any gene: 5. Per germline, CDR1 MGHRA and CDR2 YSYEKL. The CDR3 contains 18 residues. The CDR3 DNA reads TGCGCCAGCAGCCAAGGGGGACTAGCGGGGGGAGGTACCGGGGAGCTGTTTTTT. This gives the protein CASSQGGLAGGGTGELFF.

V is TRBV28 and J is TRBJ1-2; 8 nucleotides line up with TRBD1. CDR1 is MDHEN and CDR2 is SYDVKM in the germline V gene. V dropped 4 bases and J dropped 14; count of bases not matched to a gene: 12. This CDR3 is 13 amino acids long. The CDR3 region is CASSSDREDRETF. Written as DNA, the CDR3 is TGTGCCAGCAGTTCCGACAGAGAGGACAGGGAAACCTTC.

As regards this clone: At one end the junction does not follow the germline gene, possibly because of a read error. V gene TRBV27 combines with J gene TRBJ2-3; D gene uncertain. Looked up from germline, CDR1 is MNHEY and CDR2 is SMNVEV (reference sequence). This CDR3 has 12 amino acids. The CDR3 region has the DNA TGTGCCAGCAGTTTATTCCCAGAAACGCAGTATTTT. Amino acids: CASSLFPETQYF.